A single sample is the source of the 18 T cell receptor beta chains below, sequenced in a study of shared clonotypes between healthy human individuals (dated by TCRdb to the early 2020s). Libraries were prepared through the immunoSEQ multiplex PCR assay. The clones in this table, taken by TCRdb from immuneACCESS, are in-frame only. Not every clone is retained; where verified, under half of the shortfall comes from an unresolved V gene, and the cause of the rest is unknown. The sample profile shows about 1 million clones; around 75% of them were found once. The ten most abundant clones make up over 1.3% of the sample. Input material: memory CD4+ T cells sorted from blood. What this sample's cell subset or site label stands for: CD45RA-negative fraction. These receptors were taken from a man younger than 35 in good health.

V is TRBV28 and J is TRBJ2-7; TRBD1 aligns across 8 bases. The ends lost 7 bases at V and 1 base at J; junction bases unmatched: 9. CDR3 size: 15 residues. Germline-derived CDR1 and CDR2 are MDHEN and SYDVKM. The chain's CDR3 is CASINAGTGSYEQYF. As DNA, the CDR3 is TGTGCCAGCATCAACGCCGGGACAGGTTCCTACGAGCAGTACTTC.

This clone was recorded many times. The rearrangement joins TRBV27 to TRBJ2-7, with 10 positions matching TRBD2. Germline V gene lookup returns CDR1 MNHEY and CDR2 SMNVEV (reference sequence). J was trimmed by 6 bases and V by 6 bases; bases with no gene match: 8. The length of the CDR3 is 14 residues. CDR3 sequence (DNA): TGTGCCAGCAGAAAAAGCGGGGGGGCCGCCGAGCAGTACTTC. Its protein product is CASRKSGGAAEQYF.

This clone was picked up a small number of times. The chain has TRBV7-2 and TRBJ1-6; unclear D gene. This CDR3 contains 13 residues. Germline CDR1 reads SGHTA; CDR2 reads FQGNSA. Trimming took off 4 bases at V and 5 bases at J, with 6 bases between the two ends. The CDR3 protein is CASSSTHNSPLHF. In DNA form, the CDR3 reads TGTGCCAGCAGCTCGACCCATAATTCACCCCTCCACTTT.

V is TRBV2 and J is TRBJ2-1; 7 positions agree with TRBD1. From germline, CDR1 is SNHLY and CDR2 FYNNEI. The CDR3 length is 15 residues. J lost 3 bases, V lost 6 bases, and 8 bases had no gene match. For the CDR3, the DNA is TGTGCCAGCAGAACTAGACAGGGCGTCTACAATGAGCAGTTCTTC. It encodes CASRTRQGVYNEQFF.

This clone was counted at least ten times. The chain has TRBV27 and TRBJ2-2; D not certain. This CDR3 comprises 12 residues. The V and J ends lost 3 bases and 7 bases respectively, with 6 bases between them. Per germline, CDR1 MNHEY and CDR2 SMNVEV (reference sequence). The CDR3 nucleotides read TGTGCCAGCAGTTTCGAGGTCGGGGAGCTGTTTTTT. Translating it yields CASSFEVGELFF.

This chain joins TRBV7-2 and TRBJ1-1, with 7 bases that match TRBD1. CDR1 is SGHTA and CDR2 is FQGNSA in the germline V gene. The CDR3 is made up of 14 amino acids. Germline trimming cut 1 base from V and 3 bases from J; bases unmatched to any gene: 2. In nucleotides, the CDR3 is TGTGCCAGCAGCTTAGGACAGGGATACACTGAAGCTTTCTTT. This encodes CASSLGQGYTEAFF.

The V and J genes are TRBV5-6 and TRBJ1-1; 7 bases are shared with TRBD1. V dropped 2 bases and J dropped 0; count of bases not matched to a gene: 7. The germline V gene encodes CDR1 SGHDT and CDR2 YYEEEE. The CDR3 length is 16 residues. The CDR3 nucleotides read TGTGCCAGCAGCTTTAGGGACAGACCCATGAACACTGAAGCTTTCTTT. This gives the protein CASSFRDRPMNTEAFF.

This clone was detected only a few times. The CDR3 protein is CASSFLGGNTIYF. In nucleotides, the CDR3 is TGCGCCAGCAGCTTCCTAGGGGGAAACACCATATATTTT. The V gene is TRBV4-1, the J gene TRBJ1-3; unclear D gene. Germline loops: CDR1 MGHRA, CDR2 YSYEKL. This CDR3 comprises 13 residues. V was trimmed by 5 bases and J by 4 bases, leaving 9 bases between them.

This clone has just one count. Additional DNA sequences in this sample encode the identical CDR3. The chain uses TRBV7-9 and TRBJ2-2; no reliable D call. The CDR3 runs 15 residues. Per the germline V gene, CDR1 is SEHNR and CDR2 is FQNEAQ (reference sequence). The V and J ends lost 2 bases and 1 base respectively, with 8 bases between them. The CDR3 loop is CASSLRQENTGELFF. In DNA, the CDR3 is TGTGCCAGCAGCTTACGGCAGGAGAACACCGGGGAGCTGTTTTTT.

The table lists this clone with many counts. The V call is TRBV2, the J call TRBJ1-1; possibly TRBD1 for D (5 bases). Trimming took 4 bases from V and 4 from J, leaving 13 bases between them. Germline V gives CDR1 SNHLY, CDR2 FYNNEI. The CDR3 loop spans 14 amino acids. CDR3 sequence (DNA): TGTGCCAGCAGTGGAGACGCGAGGGGCACTGAAGCTTTCTTT. Translated: CASSGDARGTEAFF.

Written as DNA, the CDR3 is TGTGCCAGCAGCTTAGCTGGGGGATTAAAAATAAGTCAGCCCCAGCATTTT. This gives the protein CASSLAGGLKISQPQHF. V and J are TRBV7-2 and TRBJ1-5, with D perhaps TRBD1 (5 bases). This CDR3 region has 17 residues. The germline V gene encodes CDR1 SGHTA and CDR2 FQGNSA. Between the trimmed V and J ends, which lost 0 bases and 6 bases, there was a span of 18 bases.

For this clone: This CDR3 is also generated by other DNA sequences in the sample. This rearrangement joins TRBV4-1 to TRBJ2-3, with a possible D match to TRBD1 (5 bases). Trimming pared 0 bases from V and 5 bases from J, leaving 9 bases between. The CDR3 has 14 residues. Per the germline V gene, CDR1 is MGHRA and CDR2 is YSYEKL. The DNA of the CDR3 is TGCGCCAGCAGCCAAGAAAGGGGCGAAGATACGCAGTATTTT. It encodes CASSQERGEDTQYF.

The chain links TRBV7-6 to TRBJ2-2, with no clear D. This CDR3 is 11 amino acids long. Germline assignment: CDR1 SGHVS and CDR2 FNYEAQ. Trimming cost V 6 bases and J 2 bases, with 1 base left between them. The CDR3 spells CASRNTGELFF. CDR3 DNA sequence: TGTGCCAGCAGAAACACCGGGGAGCTGTTTTTT.

The V and J genes are TRBV19 and TRBJ2-1, with 9 bases matching TRBD1. The CDR3 is 13 residues long. The ends lost 11 bases at V and 8 bases at J; junction bases unmatched: 10. Per germline, CDR1 LNHDA and CDR2 SQIVND (reference sequence). This CDR3 is CAVNRGLSDEQFF. The CDR3 DNA sequence: TGTGCCGTAAACAGGGGGCTAAGCGATGAGCAGTTCTTC. The whole variable domain, remainder taken from reference TRBV19 and TRBJ2-1, is DGGITQSPKYLFRKEGQNVTLSCEQNLNHDAMYWYRQDPGQGLRLIYYSQIVNDFQKGDIAEGYSVSREKKESFPLTVTSAQKNPTAFYLCAVNRGLSDEQFFGPGTRLTVL.

The CDR3 is CASSGASGKTTDTQYF. In nucleotides, the CDR3 is TGTGCCAGCTCAGGGGCTAGCGGGAAGACCACAGATACGCAGTATTTT. The gene calls are TRBV18 and TRBJ2-3; 9 nucleotides align to TRBD2. The CDR3 is made up of 16 amino acids. The V gene's germline CDR1 is KGHSH and CDR2 LQKENI. V lost 5 bases to trimming and J lost 2 bases; unmatched junction nucleotides: 8.

The chain uses TRBV18 and TRBJ2-7, with D possibly being TRBD1 (6 bases). The CDR3 runs to 13 residues. V was clipped by 2 bases and J by 5 bases, with 10 bases between them. Germline V gene sequence: CDR1 KGHSH, CDR2 LQKENI. The CDR3 DNA reads as TGTGCCAGCTCACCAGCAGGGGCGGACGAGCAGTACTTC. Translation gives CASSPAGADEQYF.

V is TRBV28 and J is TRBJ2-6, with TRBD2 as a possible D gene (5 bases). Per germline, CDR1 MDHEN and CDR2 SYDVKM. The CDR3 has 15 amino acids. Trimming removed 7 bases at V and 4 bases at J, with 14 bases between. The CDR3 region is CASIGVARGANVLTF. The CDR3 DNA is TGTGCCAGCATTGGCGTAGCGAGAGGGGCCAACGTCCTGACTTTC.

Only one count was recorded for this clone. The rearrangement links TRBV6-5 to TRBJ1-2; D gene unclear. The CDR3 totals 16 residues. In germline, CDR1 is MNHEY, CDR2 SVGAGI. V was shortened by 4 bases and J by 2 bases, with 17 bases between the two germline ends. This CDR3 reads CASSSRPTGRNYGYTF. The DNA of the CDR3 is TGTGCCAGCAGTTCCCGACCTACCGGGCGGAACTATGGCTACACCTTC.